This T cell receptor (beta chain) was profiled in a study of cytotoxic CD8 clonotypes in ibrutinib-treated CLL. Study details: Response samples came after a median about 13 months of treatment, range 6 to 36. Study-wide points: Measured clonality at baseline was greater than in age-matched healthy donors and tracked with circulating CD8+ T-cell counts. Clonality rose at ibrutinib response and fell back toward baseline at progression.

A 1 in 200,000 to 1 in 1 million T cell depth was the sequencing target. Assay used: immunoSEQ multiplex PCR; TCRdb lists only in-frame clones, some missing. Of approximately 45,000 clones in the sample, less than 70% are singletons; the top ten hold 10% to 15%. CDR3 length: 12 amino acids. Per germline, CDR1 SGHTA and CDR2 FQGNSA. This clone was counted a few times. Its target is unknown. This sequence was found in a human donor with chronic lymphocytic leukemia. V usage is TRBV7-2 and J usage is TRBJ1-4; D not certain. The DNA end favors TRBJ2-2, so the J call may be wrong. The sequences come from PBMCs, collected after 12 months of ibrutinib treatment. CDR3 DNA: TGTGCCAGCAGCTTTGTCTCGTCGGAGCTGTTTTTT. This gives the protein CASSFVSSELFF.